These 5 T cell receptor beta chains were all obtained from the same sample, sequenced in a study of T cell changes during pregnancy in multiple sclerosis. Assay used: immunoSEQ multiplex PCR; TCRdb lists only in-frame clones, some missing. This table holds 75,000 to 100,000 clones, 90% found once. Material: peripheral blood, obtained in the second trimester of pregnancy. All receptors come from a female donor in good health, enrolled as a control in a pregnancy study.

This chain links TRBV11-2 with TRBJ2-7, with TRBD1 matching 10 bases. Germline V gene data show CDR1 as SGHAT and CDR2 as FQNNGV. The CDR3 runs 14 residues. Unmatched junction bases numbered 4, after V lost 3 bases and J lost 5 bases. The CDR3 DNA is TGTGCCAGCAGCTTCCGGGACAGGGGCGACGAGCAGTACTTC. Protein sequence: CASSFRDRGDEQYF.

The chain couples TRBV11-3 to TRBJ2-7; TRBD1 aligns across 7 bases. This CDR3 contains 14 residues. Germline-derived CDR1 and CDR2 are SGHNT and YENEEA. Losses at the gene ends were 4 bases for V and 1 base for J; bases not matched to a gene: 4. CDR3 sequence (DNA): TGTGCCAGCAGCTCCGGGACAGCATCCTACGAGCAGTACTTC. As protein: CASSSGTASYEQYF. Complete variable domain (other parts from reference TRBV11-3 and TRBJ2-7): EAGVVQSPRYKIIEKKQPVAFWCNPISGHNTLYWYLQNLGQGPELLIRYENEEAVDDSQLPKDRFSAERLKGVDSTLKIQPAELGDSAVYLCASSSGTASYEQYFGPGTRLTVT.

V usage is TRBV29-1 and J usage is TRBJ1-1; the D gene is possibly TRBD1 (5 bases). Germline CDR1 SQVTM, CDR2 ANQGSEA. The CDR3 has 12 amino acids. V gave up 7 bases and J gave up 4 bases, with 13 bases separating them. CDR3 region: CSERGGGTEAFF. Written as DNA, the CDR3 is TGCAGCGAGAGGGGCGGGGGCACTGAAGCTTTCTTT.

This rearrangement joins TRBV4-1 to TRBJ2-3; D unclear. Germline values: CDR1 MGHRA, CDR2 YSYEKL. This CDR3 has 13 residues. V was cut by 5 bases and J by 6 bases, with 12 bases left in between. Here the CDR3 reads CASSSRLVDTQYF. DNA for the CDR3: TGCGCCAGCAGCTCCCGACTGGTGGATACGCAGTATTTT.

On this clone itself: This may be a read error, as it is one base from a much larger clone. This sequence joins TRBV7-6 and TRBJ1-1; 7 bases are shared with TRBD1. Germline values: CDR1 SGHVS, CDR2 FNYEAQ. The ends lost 6 bases at V and 3 bases at J; junction bases unmatched: 7. This CDR3 region has 14 residues. The CDR3 region is CASRSRDSYTEAFF. CDR3 nucleotides: TGTGCCAGCAGGTCCCGGGACAGCTACACTGAAGCTTTCTTT.